This is a list of T cell receptor beta chains from one sample in a study of blood T cell repertoires in COVID-19. Libraries were prepared by immunoSEQ multiplex PCR; TCRdb keeps only in-frame clonotypes and omits some of them. The data contain about 130,000 clones, roughly three quarters of them singletons. The sample comprised peripheral blood. These receptors were taken from a man aged 35-49 years with active or convalescent COVID-19. The CDR3 runs from the conserved cysteine through the conserved F or W. D genes are given only for firm matches. Not all rows give a size; the values are once, few, many and, for expanded clones, a class.

length,J,V,size,D,CDR3,DNA
13,TRBJ1-2,TRBV4-1,-,-,CASSQLVTYGYTF,TGCGCCAGCAGCCAGCTTGTCACTTATGGCTACACCTTC
13,TRBJ2-7,TRBV10-2,-,-,CASSDPGVYEQYF,TGCGCCAGCAGTGACCCGGGGGTCTACGAGCAGTACTTC
13,TRBJ1-6,TRBV6-5,-,-,CASRGRGNSPLHF,TGTGCCAGCAGGGGGCGAGGTAATTCACCCCTCCACTTT
15,TRBJ2-1,TRBV27,-,TRBD1,CASSLSQGVYNEQFF,TGTGCCAGCAGTTTATCTCAGGGGGTTTACAATGAGCAGTTCTTC
11,TRBJ2-7,TRBV6-5,-,-,CASSSTYEQYF,TGTGCCAGCAGTAGCACCTACGAGCAGTACTTC
14,TRBJ2-1,TRBV30,-,TRBD1,CAWSVQGGYNEQFF,TGTGCCTGGAGTGTACAGGGGGGTTACAATGAGCAGTTCTTC
14,TRBJ1-6,TRBV6-5,-,TRBD1,CAAKYRGDNSPLHF,TGTGCCGCAAAGTACAGGGGCGATAATTCACCCCTCCACTTT
15,TRBJ1-1,TRBV7-9,-,TRBD1,CASSADRGGYTEAFF,TGTGCCAGCAGCGCGGACAGGGGCGGGTACACTGAAGCTTTCTTT
14,TRBJ1-2,TRBV28,-,-,CASSSPPLGRGYTF,TGTGCCAGCAGTTCCCCCCCTCTTGGCAGAGGCTACACCTTC
14,TRBJ2-7,TRBV3-1/TRBV3-2,-,-,CASSQGTLSYEQYF,TGTGCCAGCAGCCAAGGGACTCTCTCCTACGAGCAGTACTTC
17,TRBJ2-2,TRBV7-9,-,TRBD2,CASSSSKGTSLPGELFF,TGTGCCAGCAGCTCCTCGAAGGGGACTAGCTTGCCCGGGGAGCTGTTTTTT
16,TRBJ2-7,TRBV7-2,once,TRBD1,CASSPPVGQGDNEQYF,TGTGCCAGCAGCCCCCCCGTCGGACAGGGCGACAACGAGCAGTACTTC
13,TRBJ1-2,TRBV27,-,-,CASRLGGDYGYTF,TGTGCCAGCAGGCTGGGGGGGGACTATGGCTACACCTTC
14,TRBJ1-2,TRBV2,-,TRBD1,CASSVSGQGYGYTF,TGTGCCAGCAGTGTCTCGGGACAGGGATATGGCTACACCTTC
14,TRBJ1-3,TRBV4-2,-,-,CASSQELEGNTIYF,TGTGCCAGCAGCCAAGAACTGGAGGGAAACACCATATATTTT
14,TRBJ1-3,TRBV29-1,-,TRBD1,CSVVGDSSGNTIYF,TGCAGCGTTGTAGGGGACAGCTCTGGAAACACCATATATTTT
12,TRBJ2-3,TRBV9,-,-,CASSVVDNTQYF,TGTGCCAGCAGCGTAGTAGACAATACGCAGTATTTT
15,TRBJ1-2,TRBV14,once,TRBD1,CASSQRQGIFYGYTF,TGTGCCAGCAGCCAACGACAGGGGATTTTCTATGGCTACACCTTC
14,TRBJ1-1,TRBV2,-,-,CASSIQGGNTEAFF,TGTGCCAGCAGTATACAGGGCGGAAACACTGAAGCTTTCTTT
15,TRBJ1-5,TRBV24-1,few,-,CATSDAGAGGQPQHF,TGTGCCACCAGTGATGCAGGGGCAGGAGGTCAGCCCCAGCATTTT
15,TRBJ1-2,TRBV4-3,-,-,CASSPTRAGGYGYTF,TGCGCCAGCAGCCCTACGCGAGCTGGGGGGTATGGCTACACCTTC
16,TRBJ2-5,TRBV11-3,-,-,CASSFLLGGTQETQYF,TGTGCCAGCAGCTTCCTACTAGGAGGGACCCAAGAGACCCAGTACTTC
16,TRBJ2-3,TRBV5-4,-,TRBD2,CASSPPTSGGWDTQYF,TGTGCCAGCAGCCCGCCGACTAGCGGGGGGTGGGATACGCAGTATTTT
13,TRBJ1-6,TRBV27,-,TRBD1,CASSYTGDSPLHF,TGTGCCAGCAGTTATACAGGGGATTCACCCCTCCACTTT
16,TRBJ1-3,TRBV10-3,few,-,CAIKSLVGEIGNTIYF,TGTGCCATCAAATCTTTGGTCGGGGAAATCGGAAACACCATATATTTT
17,TRBJ1-3,TRBV9,-,-,CASSVELGRGSGNTIYF,TGTGCCAGCAGCGTAGAGCTTGGAAGGGGCTCTGGAAACACCATATATTTT
15,TRBJ1-4,TRBV28,-,TRBD1,CASSFLDREGEKLFF,TGTGCCAGCAGTTTCCTGGACAGGGAAGGTGAAAAACTGTTTTTT
12,TRBJ2-7,TRBV4-1,-,-,CASSPGTLEQYF,TGCGCCAGCAGCCCAGGGACACTCGAGCAGTACTTC
17,TRBJ2-7,TRBV29-1,-,-,CSVGPPRLTGSSYEQYF,TGCAGCGTCGGACCCCCCCGCCTGACGGGAAGCTCCTACGAGCAGTACTTC
17,TRBJ2-1,TRBV6-2/TRBV6-3,-,TRBD2,CASSPSAGTSARNEQFF,TGTGCCAGCAGTCCGAGTGCCGGGACTAGCGCTAGGAATGAGCAGTTCTTC
15,TRBJ2-7,TRBV28,-,TRBD1,CASLIGTGGSYEQYF,TGTGCCAGCTTGATCGGGACAGGGGGTTCCTACGAGCAGTACTTC